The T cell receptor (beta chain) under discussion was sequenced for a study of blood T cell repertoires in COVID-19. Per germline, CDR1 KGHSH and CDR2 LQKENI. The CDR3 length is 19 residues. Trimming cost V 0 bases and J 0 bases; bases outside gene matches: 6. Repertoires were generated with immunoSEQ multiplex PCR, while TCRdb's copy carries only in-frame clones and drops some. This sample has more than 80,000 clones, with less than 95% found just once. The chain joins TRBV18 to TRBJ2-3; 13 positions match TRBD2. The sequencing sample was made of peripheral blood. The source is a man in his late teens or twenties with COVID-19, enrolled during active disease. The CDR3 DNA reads TGTGCCAGCTCACCACCGACTAGCGGGAGGAAAACTAGCACAGATACGCAGTATTTT. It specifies CASSPPTSGRKTSTDTQYF.